This T cell receptor (beta chain) emerged from a study of long-term antiretroviral therapy in people with HIV. Version v3.0 of the immunoSEQ assay was performed at survey level. Using immunoSEQ multiplex PCR, the repertoire was profiled, and TCRdb retains in-frame clones only, with some absent. This sample has some 19,000 clones, with 65% to 85% found just once. Looked up from germline, CDR1 is MNHNY and CDR2 is SVGAGI (reference sequence). The ends were cut back, 4 bases at V and 0 bases at J, with 13 bases in the middle. This CDR3 has 15 amino acids. The sequence derives from a man younger than 35 with HIV. Specimen: unsorted PBMCs, collected 0.9 years after starting antiretroviral therapy. The chain links TRBV6-6 to TRBJ2-7, with a possible D match to TRBD1 (6 bases). CDR3 nucleotides: TGTGCCAGCAGTTTTGAACAGGGTAGCTCCTACGAGCAGTACTTC. Translation gives CASSFEQGSSYEQYF.